This TCR beta chain appears in the sequencing data of a study of T-cell reconstitution after alpha-beta-depleted transplantation in children (dated by TCRdb to about 2016). Background for the entire study: Using TCR repertoire profiling, the study quantitatively followed how T-cell immune reconstitution unfolded in children after TCRalphabeta/CD19-depleted allogeneic hematopoietic cell transplantation.

The table lists this clonotype with a count of one. It lacks a known antigen. At one end the junction does not follow the germline gene, possibly because of a read error. Spanning cysteine to phenylalanine, the CDR3 consists of 8 amino acids. The kept DNA is CDR3 alone, 24 bases in frame from the first base. Sequences SGHTA (CDR1) and FQGNSA (CDR2) are obtained from the germline V gene. Library generation was performed with PCR. Sequencing instrument: Illumina HiSeq 2500. TCR library preparation used molecular barcoding, with unique molecular identifiers applied to normalize quantification of the TCRbeta repertoire. TCRdb's own reprocessing of the public reads used fastp at Q25 and MiXCR and kept productive beta chains. Rows with one shared CDR3 protein collapse into an entry with the most common genes and DNA. This sample comprises some 520,000 distinct CDR3 sequences, approximately 29% of them detected only once. Of the sample, roughly 2.5% is held by the ten largest clones.

The chain is made from TRBV7-2 and TRBJ2-1; too little of a D gene remains to name it. The TCR originated in a human donor who donated a stem cell graft to a child with aplastic anemia. The sequencing here drew on PBMCs from the stem cell graft donor, taken from the stem cell graft. The CDR3 in this case is CASSPESF. The DNA sequence is as follows: TGTGCCAGCAGCCCCGAGTCCTTC. The full variable domain, completed from the reference TRBV7-2 and TRBJ2-1 proteins outside the CDR3, reads GAGVSQSPSNKVTEKGKDVELRCDPISGHTALYWYRQSLGQGLEFLIYFQGNSAPDKSGLPSDRFSAERTGGSVSTLTIQRTQQEDSAVYLCASSPESFGPGTRLTVL.